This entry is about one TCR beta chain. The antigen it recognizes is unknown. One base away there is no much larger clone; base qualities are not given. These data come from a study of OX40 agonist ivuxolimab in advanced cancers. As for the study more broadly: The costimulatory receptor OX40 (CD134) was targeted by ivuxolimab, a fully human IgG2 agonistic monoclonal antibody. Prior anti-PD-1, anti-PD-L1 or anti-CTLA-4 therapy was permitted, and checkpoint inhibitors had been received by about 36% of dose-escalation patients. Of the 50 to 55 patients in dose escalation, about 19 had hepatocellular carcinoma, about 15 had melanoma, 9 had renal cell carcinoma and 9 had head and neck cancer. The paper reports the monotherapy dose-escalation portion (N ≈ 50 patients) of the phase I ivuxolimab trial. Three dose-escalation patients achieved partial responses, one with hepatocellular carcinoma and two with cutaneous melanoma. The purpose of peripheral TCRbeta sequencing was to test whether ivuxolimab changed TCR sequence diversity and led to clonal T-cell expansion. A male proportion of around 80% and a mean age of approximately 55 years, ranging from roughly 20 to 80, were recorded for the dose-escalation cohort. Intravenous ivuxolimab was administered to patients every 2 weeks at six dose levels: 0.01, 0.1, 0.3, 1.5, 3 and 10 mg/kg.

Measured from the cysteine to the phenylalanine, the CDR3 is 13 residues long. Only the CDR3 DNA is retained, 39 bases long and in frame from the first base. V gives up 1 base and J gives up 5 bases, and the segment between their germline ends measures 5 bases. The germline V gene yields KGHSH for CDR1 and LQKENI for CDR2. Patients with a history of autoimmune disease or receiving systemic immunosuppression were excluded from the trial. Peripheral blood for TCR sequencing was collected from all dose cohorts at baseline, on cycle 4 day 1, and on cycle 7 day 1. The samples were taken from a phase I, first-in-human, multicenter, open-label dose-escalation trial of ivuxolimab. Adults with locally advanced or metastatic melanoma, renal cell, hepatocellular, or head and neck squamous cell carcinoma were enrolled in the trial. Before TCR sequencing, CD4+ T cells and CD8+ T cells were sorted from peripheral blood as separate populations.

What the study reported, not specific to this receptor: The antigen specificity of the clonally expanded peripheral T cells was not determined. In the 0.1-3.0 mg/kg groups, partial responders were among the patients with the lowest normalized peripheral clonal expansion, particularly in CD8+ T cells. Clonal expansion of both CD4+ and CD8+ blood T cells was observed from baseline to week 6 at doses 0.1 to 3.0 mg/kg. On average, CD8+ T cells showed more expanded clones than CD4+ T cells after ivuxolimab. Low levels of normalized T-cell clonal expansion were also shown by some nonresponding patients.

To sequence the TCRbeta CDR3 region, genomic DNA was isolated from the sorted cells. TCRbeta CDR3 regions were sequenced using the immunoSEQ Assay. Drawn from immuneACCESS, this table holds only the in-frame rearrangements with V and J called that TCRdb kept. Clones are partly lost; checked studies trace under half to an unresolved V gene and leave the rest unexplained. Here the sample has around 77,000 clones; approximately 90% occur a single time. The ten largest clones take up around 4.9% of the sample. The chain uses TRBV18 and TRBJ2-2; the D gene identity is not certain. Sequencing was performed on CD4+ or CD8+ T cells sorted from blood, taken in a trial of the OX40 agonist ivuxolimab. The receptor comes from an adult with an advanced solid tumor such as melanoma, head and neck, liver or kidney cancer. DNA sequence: TGTGCCAGCTCACCACAGGGAACCGGGGAGCTGTTTTTT. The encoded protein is CASSPQGTGELFF.